One T cell receptor beta chain is described in this entry. It was during active infection that Seattle patients were enrolled and then longitudinally followed. This specimen comes from a study of blood T cell repertoires in COVID-19. About the study: The United States, Italy and Spain were the sources of the acute and convalescent COVID-19 samples. Nucleic acid was either cDNA or gDNA, and it came from T cells, B-cell-depleted T cells, or PBMCs.

Some clones are missing from TCRdb's copy, which holds only in-frame ones; the method was immunoSEQ multiplex PCR. This table has 100,000 to 150,000 clones, around nine tenths appearing once. Germline lookup yields CDR1 SGHRS and CDR2 YFSETQ. V lost 4 bases to trimming and J lost 1 base, with 14 bases between them. There are 15 residues in the CDR3. The V call is TRBV5-1, the J call TRBJ1-1, with D maybe TRBD1 (6 bases). This TCR was recovered from a woman aged 65 to 85 with COVID-19, enrolled during active disease. Specimen: peripheral blood. The CDR3 DNA follows: TGCGCCAGCAGCCTGGGGGGGCGCGGGAACACTGAAGCTTTCTTT. It specifies CASSLGGRGNTEAFF.